The rows below give T cell receptor beta chains drawn from one sample of a study of a mutant IDH1 vaccine in newly diagnosed glioma. TCRdb keeps only in-frame clones here, not all; method: immunoSEQ multiplex PCR. The table shows about 13,000 clones, with around 80% occurring only once. These receptors' targets are unknown. Sequencing used PBMCs, obtained from a glioma patient whose treatment included an IDH1 peptide vaccine. The receptors here all came from a woman between 35 and 50 years old with glioma. Each CDR3 is given with its conserved first and last residue. The order of the fields is D gene, clone size, V gene, J gene, CDR3 length, CDR3 DNA, CDR3 protein. D genes are given only for firm matches. The size entry is marked missing in some rows and otherwise reads once, few, many or a size class.

-	-	TRBV19	TRBJ1-1	10	TGTGCCAGGGGGGGTTTTGTGGCTTTCTTT	CARGGFVAFF
-	few	TRBV5-8	TRBJ1-5	15	TGTGCCAGCAGCTCAGGCGTTGAGTTCAATCAGCCCCAGCATTTT	CASSSGVEFNQPQHF
-	-	TRBV6-4	TRBJ2-3	14	TGTGCCAGCAGTGACGATCATAGCACAGATACGCAGTATTTT	CASSDDHSTDTQYF
-	once	TRBV4-1	TRBJ2-2	16	TGCGCCAGCAGCCAAGAGGGGGACTCAGACGGCGGGGAGCTGTTTTTT	CASSQEGDSDGGELFF
-	-	TRBV27	TRBJ2-7	14	TGTGCCACCGCCCCACGGGGGAGGCCCTACGAGCAGTACTTC	CATAPRGRPYEQYF
TRBD2	-	TRBV6-5	TRBJ2-7	15	TGTGCCAGCAGTTACACTAGCGGGAGCTCCTACGAGCAGTACTTC	CASSYTSGSSYEQYF
-	-	TRBV25-1	TRBJ2-1	14	TGTGCCAGCACTCCAGGGTTTAACTACAATGAGCAGTTCTTC	CASTPGFNYNEQFF
-	-	TRBV10-3	TRBJ1-5	13	TGTGCCACCCACCAGGGAGGGGATCAGCCCCAGCATTTT	CATHQGGDQPQHF
-	few	TRBV6-1	TRBJ2-7	14	TGTGCCAGCAGACCCGGGACCGCGGGTCTCGAGCAGTACTTC	CASRPGTAGLEQYF
-	-	TRBV27	TRBJ2-3	15	TGTGCCAGCAGTTCCGGGGACCGGAATACAGATACGCAGTATTTT	CASSSGDRNTDTQYF
-	-	TRBV7-8	TRBJ1-4	14	TGTGCCAGCAGCTTAGCGGAGGTGGAGGAAAAACTGTTTTTT	CASSLAEVEEKLFF
-	-	TRBV7-7	TRBJ1-4	17	TGTGCTAGCAGCTTCTTCGCCTCAACACAGGGACGGGAAAAACTGTTTTTT	CASSFFASTQGREKLFF
-	once	TRBV5-1	TRBJ1-4	16	TGCGCCAGCAGTCCCACCACCGGGACAACTAATGAAAAACTGTTTTTT	CASSPTTGTTNEKLFF